Presented here are 19 T cell receptor beta chains from one specimen sequenced in a study of cytomegalovirus exposure and HLA in healthy donors. PCR was performed using 60 Vbeta and 13 Jbeta primers. TCRdb's copy holds only in-frame clones and misses some; the assay was immunoSEQ multiplex PCR. The sample yields fewer than 80,000 clones, less than 80% seen once. The sequenced sample consisted of PBMCs. These receptors were taken from a woman between 45 and 65 years old in good health and CMV-seropositive.

The chain uses TRBV30 and TRBJ1-3, with TRBD1 matching 8 bases. Trimming took 3 bases from V and 2 from J; bases not matched to a gene: 9. Germline assignment: CDR1 GTSNPN and CDR2 SVGIG (reference sequence). This CDR3 region has 16 residues. CDR3 in amino acids: CAWSTDRTGPGNTIYF. Written as DNA, the CDR3 is TGTGCCTGGAGCACCGATCGGACAGGGCCTGGAAACACCATATATTTT.

The chain couples TRBV7-8 to TRBJ1-2; 8 bases map to TRBD1. The CDR3 contains 14 residues. The J segment lost 4 bases and the V segment lost 5 bases, leaving 6 bases of the junction unmatched. Germline CDR1 is SGHVS and CDR2 is FQNEAQ. The CDR3 here is CASSLRDRSYGYTF. CDR3 sequence (DNA): TGTGCCAGCAGCCTCCGGGACAGGTCCTATGGCTACACCTTC.

This clone was observed a handful of times. The chain couples TRBV5-4 to TRBJ2-1, with TRBD2 as a possible D gene (5 bases). Germline loops: CDR1 SGHNT, CDR2 YYREEE (reference sequence). This CDR3 has 14 residues. Trimming took 4 bases from V and 3 from J, leaving 11 bases between them. The CDR3 coding sequence is TGTGCCAGCAGCCCCGGGGAAAGCTACAATGAGCAGTTCTTC. This codes for CASSPGESYNEQFF.

This clone occurred a few times. The chain combines TRBV19 with TRBJ1-1, with 9 bases that match TRBD1. J gave up 5 bases and V 3 bases, and 13 bases lay outside the gene matches. Germline V CDR1 and CDR2: LNHDA, SQIVND (reference sequence). This CDR3 is built from 17 residues. For the CDR3, the DNA is TGTGCCAGTAGTATTCGAGGTTCCTGGACAGGGGTTACTGAAGCTTTCTTT. Its translation: CASSIRGSWTGVTEAFF.

The chain recombines TRBV29-1 with TRBJ1-2; TRBD1 agrees at 7 bases. J gave up 0 bases and V 3 bases, and 7 bases lay outside the gene matches. The CDR3 is made up of 15 amino acids. Germline V gives CDR1 SQVTM, CDR2 ANQGSEA. The CDR3 bases are TGCAGCGTTGATTCTTCAGGGGGGTCTAACTATGGCTACACCTTC. Residues: CSVDSSGGSNYGYTF.

The chain uses TRBV6-1 and TRBJ1-5; a weak D match, TRBD1 (5 bases). The CDR3 runs 15 residues. V gave up 6 bases and J gave up 4 bases, with 16 bases separating them. Germline loops: CDR1 MNHNS, CDR2 SASEGT. Here the CDR3 reads CASSRGRAINQPQHF. The CDR3 coding sequence is TGTGCCAGCAGCCGGGGGAGAGCTATAAATCAGCCCCAGCATTTT.

The V call is TRBV5-1, the J call TRBJ2-5; TRBD2 aligns across 11 bases. Germline V gene data show CDR1 as SGHRS and CDR2 as YFSETQ. The ends lost 4 bases at V and 2 bases at J; junction bases unmatched: 10. The CDR3 covers 17 residues. The CDR3 is CASSPLGLAGEQETQYF. CDR3 nucleotide sequence: TGCGCCAGCAGCCCCCTCGGACTAGCGGGTGAACAAGAGACCCAGTACTTC. Together with reference TRBV5-1 and TRBJ2-5, the CDR3 gives the full variable domain: KAGVTQTPRYLIKTRGQQVTLSCSPISGHRSVSWYQQTPGQGLQFLFEYFSETQRNKGNFPGRFSGRQFSNSRSEMNVSTLELGDSALYLCASSPLGLAGEQETQYFGPGTRLLVL.

The count of this clone is one. The genes are TRBV28 and TRBJ1-4; 9 positions match TRBD1. Trimming cost V 1 base and J 7 bases; bases outside gene matches: 13. From germline, CDR1 is MDHEN and CDR2 SYDVKM. CDR3 size: 18 residues. DNA for the CDR3: TGTGCCAGCAGTTTATTAGGTGGACAGGGGAGGGAAAGTGAAAAACTGTTTTTT. This translates into CASSLLGGQGRESEKLFF.

This clone has just a few counts. The chain couples TRBV10-3 to TRBJ2-1; 7 positions match TRBD1. Germline V lookup: CDR1 ENHRY, CDR2 SYGVKD. This CDR3 contains 14 residues. The V and J ends lost 7 bases and 7 bases, in that order; junction bases with no gene match: 10. CDR3 in DNA: TGTGCCATCAAAGAGTCGACAGGGAAAAATGAGCAGTTCTTC. Protein sequence: CAIKESTGKNEQFF.

This clone appeared a few times. The rearrangement uses TRBV6-1 and TRBJ1-5; unclear D gene. The CDR3 is 15 residues long. Germline CDR1 and CDR2: MNHNS and SASEGT. Between the trimmed V and J ends, which lost 5 bases and 3 bases, there was a span of 14 bases. The CDR3 loop is CASSPSEGSNQPQHF. CDR3 sequence (DNA): TGTGCCAGCAGTCCCTCCGAGGGATCCAATCAGCCCCAGCATTTT.

The chain joins TRBV5-1 to TRBJ2-7; D ambiguous. Germline V gives CDR1 SGHRS, CDR2 YFSETQ. The CDR3 loop spans 13 amino acids. Trimming left V 0 bases short and J 3 bases short, with 7 bases between. The CDR3 DNA is TGCGCCAGCAGCTTGGCTACAAACTACGAGCAGTACGTC. Translation: CASSLATNYEQYV.

This clone was picked up a small number of times. The V call is TRBV2, the J call TRBJ2-6; no reliable D call. This CDR3 is built from 15 residues. Germline values: CDR1 SNHLY, CDR2 FYNNEI. V was shortened by 6 bases and J by 0 bases, with 9 bases between the two germline ends. The chain's CDR3 is CASSWRSSGANVLTF. The CDR3 DNA follows: TGTGCCAGCAGCTGGCGGAGCTCTGGGGCCAACGTCCTGACTTTC.

This chain uses TRBV14 with TRBJ1-6; TRBD1 matches at 8 bases. Germline trimming cut 2 bases from V and 7 bases from J; bases unmatched to any gene: 4. The germline V gene encodes CDR1 SGHDN and CDR2 FVKESK. The CDR3 consists of 15 residues. The CDR3 protein is CASSQWDRSNSPLHF. The CDR3 nucleotides read TGTGCCAGCAGCCAATGGGACAGGTCGAATTCACCCCTCCACTTT.

This clone was counted only a few times. The V call is TRBV21-1, the J call TRBJ2-1; TRBD1 is the table's D call and was not checked against the DNA. TRBV21-1 is a recognized pseudogene. This CDR3 has 14 amino acids. This CDR3 is CASRKVGQGHEQFF. The CDR3 bases are TGTGCCAGCCGTAAGGTGGGACAGGGTCATGAGCAGTTCTTC.

In DNA, the CDR3 is TGTGCCAGCAGCTTGGGACAGGCCCCCCGTCGGGAGCAGTACTTC. Translated, it gives CASSLGQAPRREQYF. The chain joins TRBV6-5 to TRBJ2-7; the match to TRBD1 covers 8 bases. Germline V gives CDR1 MNHEY, CDR2 SVGAGI. The trim removed 6 bases at V and 7 bases at J, leaving 14 bases unmatched. CDR3 size: 15 residues.

The chain uses TRBV27 and TRBJ2-5; 14 bases line up with TRBD2. Trimming removed 5 bases from V and 5 bases from J; junction bases left unmatched: 7. Germline CDR1 reads MNHEY; CDR2 reads SMNVEV (reference sequence). The CDR3 contains 16 residues. This CDR3 reads CASSPGLAGVRETQYF. For the CDR3, the DNA is TGTGCCAGCAGTCCGGGACTAGCGGGGGTACGCGAGACCCAGTACTTC.

The V and J genes are TRBV4-2 and TRBJ1-5; no definite D call. Looked up from germline, CDR1 is LGHNA and CDR2 is YNFKEQ. V was pared by 0 bases and J by 3 bases, with 9 bases between. The CDR3 consists of 15 residues. The CDR3 region is CASSQEGGPNQPQHF. The CDR3 bases are TGTGCCAGCAGCCAAGAGGGCGGGCCCAATCAGCCCCAGCATTTT.

This chain joins TRBV2 and TRBJ2-5, with D possibly TRBD1 on 6 matching bases. In germline, CDR1 is SNHLY, CDR2 FYNNEI. Trimming took 4 bases from V and 3 from J, leaving 6 bases between them. The CDR3 consists of 12 residues. The CDR3 spells CASSGTEETQYF. The CDR3 coding sequence is TGTGCCAGCAGTGGGACAGAAGAGACCCAGTACTTC.

The rearrangement uses TRBV5-1 and TRBJ1-1, with 7 bases matching TRBD1. CDR3 length: 14 amino acids. Germline lookup yields CDR1 SGHRS and CDR2 YFSETQ. V gave up 4 bases and J gave up 5 bases; unmatched junction bases: 8. CDR3 coding DNA: TGCGCCAGCAGCCACAGGGGCTCGGGGACTGAAGCTTTCTTT. This codes for CASSHRGSGTEAFF.